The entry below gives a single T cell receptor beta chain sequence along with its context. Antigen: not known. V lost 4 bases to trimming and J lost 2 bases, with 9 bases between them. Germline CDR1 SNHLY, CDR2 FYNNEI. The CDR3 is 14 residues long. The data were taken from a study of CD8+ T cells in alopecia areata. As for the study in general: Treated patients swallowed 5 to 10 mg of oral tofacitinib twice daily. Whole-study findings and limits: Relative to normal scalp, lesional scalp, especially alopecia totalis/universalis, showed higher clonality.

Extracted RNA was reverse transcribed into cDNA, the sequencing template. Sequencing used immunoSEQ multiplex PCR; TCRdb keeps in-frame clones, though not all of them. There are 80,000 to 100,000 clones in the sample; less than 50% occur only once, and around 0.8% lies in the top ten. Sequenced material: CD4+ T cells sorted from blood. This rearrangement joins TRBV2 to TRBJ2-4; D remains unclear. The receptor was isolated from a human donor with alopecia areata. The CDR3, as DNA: TGTGCCAGCAGTGCTGCTAGGCCCAAAAACATTCAGTACTTC. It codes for CASSAARPKNIQYF.